Here is one T cell receptor (beta chain) with its context. Its specificity is unknown. The sample originates from a study of T cell responses to AZD1222 COVID-19 vaccine. General observations from the study: Spike regions recognized by vaccine-associated CD4 TCRs spanned the protein, led by 160-218 and 743-854.

CDR1 and CDR2 (germline): LGHDT, YNNKEL (reference sequence). The CDR3 is made up of 13 amino acids. V dropped 4 bases and J dropped 4 bases, with 7 bases sitting between them. Only in-frame clones appear in the TCRdb table, and some are missing; sequencing was by immunoSEQ multiplex PCR. The sample lists about 180,000 clones, 85% to 90% occurring once. This specimen consisted of peripheral blood, obtained 28 days after the second AZD1222 dose. The chain combines TRBV3-1 (or the pseudogene TRBV3-2) with TRBJ1-4; D unclear. The receptor was derived from an adult who received the AZD1222 COVID-19 vaccine. In DNA, the CDR3 is TGTGCCAGCAGCCCTGAGGGTAATGAAAAACTGTTTTTT. This codes for CASSPEGNEKLFF.